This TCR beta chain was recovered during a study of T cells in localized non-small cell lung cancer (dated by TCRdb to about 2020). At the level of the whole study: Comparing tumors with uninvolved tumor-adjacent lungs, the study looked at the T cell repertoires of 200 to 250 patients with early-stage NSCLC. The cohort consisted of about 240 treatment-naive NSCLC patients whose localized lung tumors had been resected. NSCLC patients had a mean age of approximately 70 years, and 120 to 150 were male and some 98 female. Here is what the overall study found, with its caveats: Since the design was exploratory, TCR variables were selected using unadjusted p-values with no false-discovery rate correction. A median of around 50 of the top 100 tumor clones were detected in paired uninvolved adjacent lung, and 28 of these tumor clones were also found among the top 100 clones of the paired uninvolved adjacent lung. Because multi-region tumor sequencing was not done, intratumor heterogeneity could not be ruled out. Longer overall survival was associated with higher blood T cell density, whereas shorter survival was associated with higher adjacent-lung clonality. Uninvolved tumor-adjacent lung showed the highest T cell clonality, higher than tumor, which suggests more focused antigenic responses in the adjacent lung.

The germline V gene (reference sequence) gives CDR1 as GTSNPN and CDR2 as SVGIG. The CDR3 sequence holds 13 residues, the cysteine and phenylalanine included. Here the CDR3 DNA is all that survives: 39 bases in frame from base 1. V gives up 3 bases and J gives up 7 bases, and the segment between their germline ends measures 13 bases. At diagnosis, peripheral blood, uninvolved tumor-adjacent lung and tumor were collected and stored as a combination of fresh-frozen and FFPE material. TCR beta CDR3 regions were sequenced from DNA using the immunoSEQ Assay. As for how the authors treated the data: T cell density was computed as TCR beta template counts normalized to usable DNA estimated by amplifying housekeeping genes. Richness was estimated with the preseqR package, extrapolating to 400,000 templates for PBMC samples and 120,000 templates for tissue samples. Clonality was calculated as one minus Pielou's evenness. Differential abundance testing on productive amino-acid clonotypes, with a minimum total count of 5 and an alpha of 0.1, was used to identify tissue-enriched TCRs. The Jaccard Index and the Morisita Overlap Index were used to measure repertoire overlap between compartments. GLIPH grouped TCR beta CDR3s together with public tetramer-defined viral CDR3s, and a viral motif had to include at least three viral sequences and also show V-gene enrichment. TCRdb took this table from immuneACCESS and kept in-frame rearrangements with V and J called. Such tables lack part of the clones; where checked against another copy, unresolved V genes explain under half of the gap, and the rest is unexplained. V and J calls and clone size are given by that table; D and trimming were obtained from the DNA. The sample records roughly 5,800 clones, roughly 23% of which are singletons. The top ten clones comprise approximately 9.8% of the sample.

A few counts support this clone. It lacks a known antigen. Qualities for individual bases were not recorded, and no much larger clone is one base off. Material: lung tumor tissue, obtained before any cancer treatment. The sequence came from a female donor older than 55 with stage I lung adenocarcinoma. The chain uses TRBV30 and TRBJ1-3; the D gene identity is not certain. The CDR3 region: CAWRGGSGNTIYF. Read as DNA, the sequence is TGTGCCTGGAGGGGAGGCAGTGGGAACACCATATATTTT.